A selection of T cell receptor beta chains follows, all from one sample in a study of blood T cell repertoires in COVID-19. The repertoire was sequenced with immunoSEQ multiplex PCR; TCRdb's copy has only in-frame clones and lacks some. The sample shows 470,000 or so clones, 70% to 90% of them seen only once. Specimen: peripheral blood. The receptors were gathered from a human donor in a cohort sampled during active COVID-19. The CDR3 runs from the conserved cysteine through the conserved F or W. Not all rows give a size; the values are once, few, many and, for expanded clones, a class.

cdr3_aa: CASSVRTDSPLHF
clone_size: .
v_call: TRBV7-2

cdr3_aa: CASSGEGSANYGYTF
clone_size: .
v_call: TRBV27

cdr3_aa: CAVSRDRDEGYTF
clone_size: .
v_call: TRBV6-5

cdr3_aa: CASSLIGAARVKYF
clone_size: few
v_call: TRBV27

cdr3_aa: CASSQVYSNQPQHF
clone_size: .
v_call: TRBV2

cdr3_aa: CASSLGTSGPGELFF
clone_size: .
v_call: TRBV28

cdr3_aa: CASSSKGATNEKLFF
clone_size: .
v_call: TRBV11-2

cdr3_aa: CASSPIAGLAKNIQYF
clone_size: .
v_call: TRBV7-8

cdr3_aa: CASSRLAGGVTGELFF
clone_size: .
v_call: TRBV19

cdr3_aa: CASSYRQGGYNEQFF
clone_size: once
v_call: TRBV7-3

cdr3_aa: CASLPGTGGMDDGYTF
clone_size: .
v_call: TRBV28

cdr3_aa: CASSQDRGHEQFF
clone_size: .
v_call: TRBV3-1/TRBV3-2

cdr3_aa: CASSSGTSGGGTDTQYF
clone_size: .
v_call: TRBV3-1/TRBV3-2

cdr3_aa: CASSFGQLNQPQHF
clone_size: .
v_call: TRBV23-1